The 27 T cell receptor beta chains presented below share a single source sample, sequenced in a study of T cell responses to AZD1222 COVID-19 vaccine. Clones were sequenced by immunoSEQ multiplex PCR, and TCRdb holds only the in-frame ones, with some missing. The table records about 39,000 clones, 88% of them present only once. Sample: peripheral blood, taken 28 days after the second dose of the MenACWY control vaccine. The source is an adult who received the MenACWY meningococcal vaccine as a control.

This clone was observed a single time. The CDR3 region is CASSYRTFTDTQYF. The CDR3 DNA is TGTGCCAGCAGCTACCGGACTTTCACAGATACGCAGTATTTT. The J gene is TRBJ2-3, the V gene TRBV7-9; the D gene is possibly TRBD2 (5 bases). The CDR3 extends over 14 amino acids. CDR1 and CDR2 from the germline V gene are SEHNR and FQNEAQ (reference sequence). Trimming stripped 4 bases from V and 2 bases from J, with 10 bases between.

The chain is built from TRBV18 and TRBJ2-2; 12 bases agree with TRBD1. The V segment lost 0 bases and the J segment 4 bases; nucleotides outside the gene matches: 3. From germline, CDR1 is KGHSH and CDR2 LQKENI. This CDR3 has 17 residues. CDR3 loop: CASSPPTGQGATGELFF. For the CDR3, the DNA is TGTGCCAGCTCACCACCGACGGGACAGGGGGCCACCGGGGAGCTGTTTTTT.

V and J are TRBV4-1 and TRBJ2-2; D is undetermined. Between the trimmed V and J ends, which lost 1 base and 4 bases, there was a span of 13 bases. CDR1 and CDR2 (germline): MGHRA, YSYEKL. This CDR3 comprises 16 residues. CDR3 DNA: TGCGCCAGCAGCCAAGTAAGAGGTGGTAGCACCGGGGAGCTGTTTTTT. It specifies CASSQVRGGSTGELFF.

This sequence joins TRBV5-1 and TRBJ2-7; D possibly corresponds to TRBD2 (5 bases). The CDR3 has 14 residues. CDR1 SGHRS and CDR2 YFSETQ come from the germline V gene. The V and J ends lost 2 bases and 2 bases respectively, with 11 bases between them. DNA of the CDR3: TGCGCCAGCAGCTTTATGGAGGAAGCCTACGAGCAGTACTTC. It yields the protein CASSFMEEAYEQYF.

CDR3 nucleotide sequence: TGCAGCGTTGAAGGGGCGGGAGGGACTAGCACAGATACGCAGTATTTT. Amino acids: CSVEGAGGTSTDTQYF. V and J are TRBV29-1 and TRBJ2-3, with 9 bases fitting TRBD2. After removal of 1 base from V and 0 bases from J, the junction contained 5 bases not matched to a gene. Germline-derived CDR1 and CDR2 are SQVTM and ANQGSEA. This CDR3 is built from 16 residues.

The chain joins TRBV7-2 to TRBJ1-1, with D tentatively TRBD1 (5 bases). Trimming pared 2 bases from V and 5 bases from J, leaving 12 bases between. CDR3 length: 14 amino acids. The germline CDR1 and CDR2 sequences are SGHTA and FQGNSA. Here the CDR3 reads CASSLKIGGTEAFF. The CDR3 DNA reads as TGTGCCAGCAGCTTAAAGATCGGGGGGACTGAAGCTTTCTTT.

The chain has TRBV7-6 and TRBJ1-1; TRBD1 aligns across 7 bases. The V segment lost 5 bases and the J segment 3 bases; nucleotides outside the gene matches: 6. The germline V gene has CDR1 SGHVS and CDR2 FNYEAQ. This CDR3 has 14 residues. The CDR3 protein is CASSLGGTDTEAFF. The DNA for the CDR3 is TGTGCCAGCAGCCTCGGAGGGACAGACACTGAAGCTTTCTTT.

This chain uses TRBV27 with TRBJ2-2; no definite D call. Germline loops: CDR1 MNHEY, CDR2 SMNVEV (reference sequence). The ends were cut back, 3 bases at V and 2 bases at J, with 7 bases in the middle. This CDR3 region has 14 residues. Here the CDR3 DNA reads TGTGCCAGCAGTTTGTATTACAACACCGGGGAGCTGTTTTTT. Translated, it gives CASSLYYNTGELFF.

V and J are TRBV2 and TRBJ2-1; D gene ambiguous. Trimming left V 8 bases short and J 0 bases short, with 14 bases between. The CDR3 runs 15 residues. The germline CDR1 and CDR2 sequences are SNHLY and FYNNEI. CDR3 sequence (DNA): TGTGCCAGCCGTCGAGAGAGTCGCTCCTACAATGAGCAGTTCTTC. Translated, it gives CASRRESRSYNEQFF.

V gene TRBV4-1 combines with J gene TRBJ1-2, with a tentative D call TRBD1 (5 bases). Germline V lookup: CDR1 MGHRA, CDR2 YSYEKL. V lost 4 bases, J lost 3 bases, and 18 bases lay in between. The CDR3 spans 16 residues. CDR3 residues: CASSRTRGRADYGYTF. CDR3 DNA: TGCGCCAGCAGCCGAACCCGCGGCAGGGCGGACTATGGCTACACCTTC.

The CDR3 loop reads CASSFIGPGAEAFF. CDR3 sequence (DNA): TGTGCCAGCAGTTTTATCGGCCCAGGGGCTGAAGCTTTCTTT. V is TRBV28 and J is TRBJ1-1, with D maybe TRBD1 (6 bases). This CDR3 region has 14 residues. Germline CDR1 is MDHEN and CDR2 is SYDVKM. Trimming removed 3 bases at V and 6 bases at J, with 14 bases between.

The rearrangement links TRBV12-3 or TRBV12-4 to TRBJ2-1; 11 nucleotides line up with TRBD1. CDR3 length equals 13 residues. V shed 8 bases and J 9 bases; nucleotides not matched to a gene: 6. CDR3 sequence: CASGTGGTGEQFF. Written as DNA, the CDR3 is TGTGCCAGCGGGACAGGGGGTACCGGTGAGCAGTTCTTC.

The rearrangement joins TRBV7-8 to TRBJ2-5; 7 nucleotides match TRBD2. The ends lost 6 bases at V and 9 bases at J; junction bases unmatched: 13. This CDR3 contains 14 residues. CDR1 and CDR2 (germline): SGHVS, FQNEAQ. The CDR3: CASSPTGPRGAQYF. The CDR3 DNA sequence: TGTGCCAGCAGTCCGACGGGCCCTCGGGGGGCCCAGTACTTC.

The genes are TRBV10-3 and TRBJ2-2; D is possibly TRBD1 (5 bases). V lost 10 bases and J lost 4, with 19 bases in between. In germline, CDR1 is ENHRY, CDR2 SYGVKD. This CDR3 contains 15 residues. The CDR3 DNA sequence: TGTGCCACCGAGGACAACCGGGCTCCCACCGGGGAGCTGTTTTTT. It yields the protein CATEDNRAPTGELFF.

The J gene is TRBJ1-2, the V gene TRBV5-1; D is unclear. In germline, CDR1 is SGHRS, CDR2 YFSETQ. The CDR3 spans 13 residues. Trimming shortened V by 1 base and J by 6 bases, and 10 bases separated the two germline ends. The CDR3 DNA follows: TGCGCCAGCAGCTTGAGGCCAAGCGATGGCTACACCTTC. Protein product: CASSLRPSDGYTF.

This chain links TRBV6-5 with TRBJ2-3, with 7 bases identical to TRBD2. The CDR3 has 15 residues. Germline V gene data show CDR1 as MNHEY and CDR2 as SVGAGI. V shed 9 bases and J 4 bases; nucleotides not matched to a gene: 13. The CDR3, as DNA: TGTGCCAGTCGAGCGGCGGGAGTTTATGCAGATACGCAGTATTTT. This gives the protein CASRAAGVYADTQYF.

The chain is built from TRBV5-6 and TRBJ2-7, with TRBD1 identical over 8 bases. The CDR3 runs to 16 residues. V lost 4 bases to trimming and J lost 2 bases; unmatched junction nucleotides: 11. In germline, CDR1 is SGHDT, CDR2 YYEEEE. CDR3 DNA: TGTGCCAGCAGCCAAACCCAGACAGGGGACCCCTACGAGCAGTACTTC. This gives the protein CASSQTQTGDPYEQYF.

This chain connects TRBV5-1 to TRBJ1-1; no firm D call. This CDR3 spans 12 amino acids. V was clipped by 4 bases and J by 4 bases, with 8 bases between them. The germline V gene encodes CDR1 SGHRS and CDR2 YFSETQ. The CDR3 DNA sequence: TGCGCCAGCAGCCTTCGTGGCACTGAAGCTTTCTTT. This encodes CASSLRGTEAFF.

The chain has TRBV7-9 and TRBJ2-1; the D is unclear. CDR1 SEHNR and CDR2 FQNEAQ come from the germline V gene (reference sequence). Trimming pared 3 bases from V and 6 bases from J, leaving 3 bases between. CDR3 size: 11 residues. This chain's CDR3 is CASSLVNEQFF. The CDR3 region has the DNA TGTGCCAGCAGCTTGGTCAATGAGCAGTTCTTC.

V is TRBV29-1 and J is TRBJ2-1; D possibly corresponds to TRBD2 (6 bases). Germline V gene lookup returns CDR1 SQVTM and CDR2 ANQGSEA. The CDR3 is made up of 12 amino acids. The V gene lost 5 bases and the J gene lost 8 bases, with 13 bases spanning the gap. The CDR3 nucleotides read TGCAGCGTTTCCCGGGAGAGCCATGAGCAGTTCTTC. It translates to CSVSRESHEQFF.

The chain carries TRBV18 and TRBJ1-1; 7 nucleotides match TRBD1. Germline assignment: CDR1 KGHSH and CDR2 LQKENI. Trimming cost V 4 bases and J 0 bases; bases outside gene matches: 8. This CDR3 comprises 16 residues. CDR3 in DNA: TGTGCCAGCTCACTAGGACAGGCCGCAATGAACACTGAAGCTTTCTTT. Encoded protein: CASSLGQAAMNTEAFF.

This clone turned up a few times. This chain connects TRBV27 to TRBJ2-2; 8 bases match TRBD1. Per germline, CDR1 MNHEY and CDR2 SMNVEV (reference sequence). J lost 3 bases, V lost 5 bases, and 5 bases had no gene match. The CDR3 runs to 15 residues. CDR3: CASSLYRGDTGELFF. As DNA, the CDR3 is TGTGCCAGCAGTCTTTACAGGGGGGACACCGGGGAGCTGTTTTTT.

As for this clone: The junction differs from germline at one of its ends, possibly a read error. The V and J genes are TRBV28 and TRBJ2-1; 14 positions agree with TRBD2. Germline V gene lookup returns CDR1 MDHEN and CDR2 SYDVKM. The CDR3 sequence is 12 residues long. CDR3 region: CASTGTSGSSLF. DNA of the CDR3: TGTGCCAGCACCGGGACTAGCGGGAGTTCTCTCTTC.

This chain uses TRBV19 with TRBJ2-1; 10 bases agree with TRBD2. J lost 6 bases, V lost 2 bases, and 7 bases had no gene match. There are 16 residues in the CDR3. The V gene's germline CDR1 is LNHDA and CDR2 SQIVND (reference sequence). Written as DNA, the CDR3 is TGTGCCAGTAGTATATGGAGGACTAGCGGCACCAATGAGCAGTTCTTC. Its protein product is CASSIWRTSGTNEQFF.

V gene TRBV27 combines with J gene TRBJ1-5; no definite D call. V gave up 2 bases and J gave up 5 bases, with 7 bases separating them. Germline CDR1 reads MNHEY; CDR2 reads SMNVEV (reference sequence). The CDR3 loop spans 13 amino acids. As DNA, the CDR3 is TGTGCCAGCAGTTTAAAGGGAGATCAGCCCCAGCATTTT. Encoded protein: CASSLKGDQPQHF.

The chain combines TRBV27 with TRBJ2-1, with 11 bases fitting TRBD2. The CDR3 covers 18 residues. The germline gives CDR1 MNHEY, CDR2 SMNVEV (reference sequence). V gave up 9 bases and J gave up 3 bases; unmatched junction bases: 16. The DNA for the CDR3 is TGTGCCAGTTTCACCGGGACTAGCGGAGTGGTGGGCTACAATGAGCAGTTCTTC. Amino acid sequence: CASFTGTSGVVGYNEQFF.

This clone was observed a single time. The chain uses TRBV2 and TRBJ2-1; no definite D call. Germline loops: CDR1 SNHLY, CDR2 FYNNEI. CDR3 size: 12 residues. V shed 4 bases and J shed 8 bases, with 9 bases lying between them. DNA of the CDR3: TGTGCCAGCAGTGTCGGAAGTTATGAGCAGTTCTTC. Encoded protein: CASSVGSYEQFF.